The T cell receptor (beta chain) under discussion was sequenced for a study of blood T cells in healthy people across ages. The CDR3 consists of 14 residues. Germline CDR1 is SEHNR and CDR2 is FQNEAQ (reference sequence). With 2 bases removed from V and 4 bases from J, the gap between germline ends came to 12 bases. Donation came from healthy Caucasian individuals in Russia who were aged roughly 6 to 95. This clonotype was picked up a small number of times. Its matching antigen is unknown. Study observations and caveats: Roughly linear age-related decline in beta diversity appeared, significant by age around 38. PBMCs left unsorted prevented a conclusive naive versus antigen-experienced comparison.

PCR was performed a second time for roughly 7 to 11 cycles using a sample-barcoded 5' primer and a J-beta primer mix. Any given sample supplied a minimum of 3 million CDR3-containing paired-end reads. TCRdb recomputed calls from the 5' RACE reads with MiXCR, one row per CDR3 protein. The sample shows around 1.7 million distinct CDR3 sequences, roughly 27% of them seen only once. The genes are TRBV7-9 and TRBJ2-7; D uncertain. The origin of this receptor is a woman in her twenties or thirties in good health. The sequencing sample was made of blood. CDR3 amino acids: CASSLFSGVYEQYF. CDR3 DNA: TGTGCCAGCAGCTTATTTTCTGGGGTGTACGAGCAGTACTTC.